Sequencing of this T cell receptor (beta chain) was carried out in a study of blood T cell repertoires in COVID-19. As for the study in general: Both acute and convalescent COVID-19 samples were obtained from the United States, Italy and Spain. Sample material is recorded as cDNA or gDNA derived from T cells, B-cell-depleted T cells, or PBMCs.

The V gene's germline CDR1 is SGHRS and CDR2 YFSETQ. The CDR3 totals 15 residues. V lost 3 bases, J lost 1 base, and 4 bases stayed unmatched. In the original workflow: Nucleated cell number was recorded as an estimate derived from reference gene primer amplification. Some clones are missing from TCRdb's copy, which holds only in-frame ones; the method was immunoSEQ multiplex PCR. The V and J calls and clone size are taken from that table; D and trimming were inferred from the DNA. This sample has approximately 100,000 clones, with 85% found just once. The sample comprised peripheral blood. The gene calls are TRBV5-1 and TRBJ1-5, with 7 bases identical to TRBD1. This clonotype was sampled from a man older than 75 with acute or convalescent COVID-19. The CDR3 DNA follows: TGCGCCAGCAGCTCGACGACAGGGAGCAATCAGCCCCAGCATTTT. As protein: CASSSTTGSNQPQHF.